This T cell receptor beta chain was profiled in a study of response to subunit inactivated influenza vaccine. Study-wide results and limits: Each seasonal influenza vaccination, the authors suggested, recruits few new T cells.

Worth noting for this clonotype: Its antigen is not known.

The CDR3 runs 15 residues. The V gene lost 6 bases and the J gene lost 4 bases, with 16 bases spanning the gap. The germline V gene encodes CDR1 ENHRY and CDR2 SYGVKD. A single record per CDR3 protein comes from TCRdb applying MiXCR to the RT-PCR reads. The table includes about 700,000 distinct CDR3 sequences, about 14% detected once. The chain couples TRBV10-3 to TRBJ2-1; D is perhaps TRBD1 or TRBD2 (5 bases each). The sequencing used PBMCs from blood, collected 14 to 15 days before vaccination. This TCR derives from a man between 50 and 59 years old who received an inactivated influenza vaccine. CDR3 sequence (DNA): TGTGCCATCAGATCTAGCAGGGCGGAGTACAATGAGCAGTTCTTC. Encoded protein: CAIRSSRAEYNEQFF.